The present TCR beta chain was sequenced within a study of blood T cell repertoires in COVID-19. Researchers sorted participants into cohorts using their self-reported clinical history. The ends were cut back, 2 bases at V and 0 bases at J, with 10 bases in the middle. This CDR3 is 15 amino acids long. The V gene's germline CDR1 is MNHEY and CDR2 SMNVEV (reference sequence). Here immunoSEQ multiplex PCR was the method, and the copy in TCRdb shows in-frame clones only, minus some. This sample has nearly 350,000 clones, with over 75% found just once. The TCR originated in a woman in her thirties who had recovered from COVID-19. The genes are TRBV27 and TRBJ1-2, with a weak D call TRBD1 (5 bases). Sequencing was carried out using PBMCs or T cells enriched from blood (not recorded which). Here the CDR3 DNA reads TGTGCCAGCAGTTTAGGGAGGGGAGCTAACTATGGCTACACCTTC. This translates into CASSLGRGANYGYTF.